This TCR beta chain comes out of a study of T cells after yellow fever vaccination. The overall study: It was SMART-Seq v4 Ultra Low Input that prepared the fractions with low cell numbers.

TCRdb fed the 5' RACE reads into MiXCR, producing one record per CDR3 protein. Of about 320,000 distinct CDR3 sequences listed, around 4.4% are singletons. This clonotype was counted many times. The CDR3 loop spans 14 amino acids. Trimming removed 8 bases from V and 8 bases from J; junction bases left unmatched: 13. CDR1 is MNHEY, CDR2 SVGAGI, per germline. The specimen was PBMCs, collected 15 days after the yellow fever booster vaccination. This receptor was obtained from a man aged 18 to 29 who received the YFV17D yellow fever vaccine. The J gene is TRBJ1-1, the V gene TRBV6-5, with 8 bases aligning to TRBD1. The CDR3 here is CASGPGQARREAFF. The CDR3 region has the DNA TGTGCCAGCGGACCGGGACAGGCTCGTAGGGAAGCTTTCTTT.